This T cell receptor (beta chain) is from a study of cytomegalovirus exposure and HLA in healthy donors. Study at large: An analysis done earlier identified 90 million to 120 million unique TCR beta sequences from about 180 million T cells. Findings and limits, study-wide: Sequencing depth roughly uniform across donors was assumed in presence/absence analyses.

Points on this clone: Its antigen is undetermined.

Amplification used 60 Vbeta primers and 13 Jbeta primers. Only in-frame clones appear in the TCRdb table, and some are missing; sequencing was by immunoSEQ multiplex PCR. The sample consists of 90,000 to 150,000 clones, roughly four fifths of them appearing once. This CDR3 has 15 residues. Germline trimming cut 2 bases from V and 6 bases from J; bases unmatched to any gene: 7. Germline loops: CDR1 MNHEY, CDR2 SMNVEV (reference sequence). The receptor comes from a woman between 35 and 50 years old in good health and CMV-seropositive. Sequences were obtained from PBMCs. V and J are TRBV27 and TRBJ2-7; 10 bases map to TRBD1. The CDR3 loop is CASSLKLGTGVEQYF. The CDR3 DNA reads as TGTGCCAGCAGTTTAAAACTTGGGACAGGGGTCGAGCAGTACTTC.